This TCR beta chain emerged from a study of T cell responses to AZD1222 COVID-19 vaccine. Points from the study as a whole: Clonal diversity was possibly underestimated, and white British individuals and females predominated among donors. Regions 160-218 and 743-854 dominated among vaccine-associated CD4 TCRs spanning spike.

Between the trimmed V and J ends, which lost 1 base and 6 bases, there was a span of 12 bases. Germline CDR1 reads SQVTM; CDR2 reads ANQGSEA. This CDR3 contains 13 residues. There are a few counts of this clone. Antigen specificity is unknown. Some clones are missing from TCRdb's copy, which holds only in-frame ones; the method was immunoSEQ multiplex PCR. The sample contains about 120,000 clones, around 87% of which appear only once. The sequences come from peripheral blood, collected 28 days after the second AZD1222 dose. This rearrangement joins TRBV29-1 to TRBJ1-2; D uncertain. This TCR was recovered from an adult who received the AZD1222 COVID-19 vaccine. The CDR3 reads CSVEVEGRNGYTF. The DNA of the CDR3 is TGCAGCGTTGAAGTAGAAGGGAGGAATGGCTACACCTTC.